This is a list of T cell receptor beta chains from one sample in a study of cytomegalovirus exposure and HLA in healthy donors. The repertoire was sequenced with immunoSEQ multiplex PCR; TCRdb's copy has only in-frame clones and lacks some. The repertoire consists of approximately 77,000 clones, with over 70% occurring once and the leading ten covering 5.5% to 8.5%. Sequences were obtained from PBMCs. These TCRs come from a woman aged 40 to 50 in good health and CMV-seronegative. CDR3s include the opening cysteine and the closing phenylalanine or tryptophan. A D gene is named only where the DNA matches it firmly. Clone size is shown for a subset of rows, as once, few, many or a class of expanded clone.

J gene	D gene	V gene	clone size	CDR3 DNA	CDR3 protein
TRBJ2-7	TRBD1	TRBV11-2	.	TGTGCCAGCAGCTTAGCCGACAGGGGATTCGACGAGCAGTACTTC	CASSLADRGFDEQYF
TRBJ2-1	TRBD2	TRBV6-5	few	TGTGCCAGCAGAAGCGAGCGGGGTAGCAATGAGCAGTTCTTC	CASRSERGSNEQFF
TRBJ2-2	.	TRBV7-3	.	TGTGCCAGCAGCATAGGACTGAACACCGGGGAGCTGTTTTTT	CASSIGLNTGELFF
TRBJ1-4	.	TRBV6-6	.	TGTGCCAGCAGGAGTAATGAAAAACTGTTTTTT	CASRSNEKLFF
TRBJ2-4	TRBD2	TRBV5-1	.	TGCGCCAGCAGCTTGGCCTTGACGGGACTAGCGGGGGGTTTAGCCAAAAACATTCAGTACTTC	CASSLALTGLAGGLAKNIQYF
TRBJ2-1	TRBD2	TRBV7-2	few	TGTGCCAGCAGCTTAGGACTAGCGGAATACAATGAGCAGTTCTTC	CASSLGLAEYNEQFF
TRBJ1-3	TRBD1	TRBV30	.	TGTGCCTGGAGTGGACAGGGGAGAAGGAGAAACACCATATATTTT	CAWSGQGRRRNTIYF
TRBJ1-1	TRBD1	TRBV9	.	TGTGCCAGCAGCGCGACAGGGATTCGGGACACTGAAGCTTTCTTT	CASSATGIRDTEAFF
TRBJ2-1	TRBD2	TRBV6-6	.	TGTGCCAGCAGTTCCCCACTAGCGGGGGATTACAATGAGCAGTTCTTC	CASSSPLAGDYNEQFF
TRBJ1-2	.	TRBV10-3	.	TGTGCCATCAGTGAAAGTCTTGACACCAACTATGGCTACACCTTC	CAISESLDTNYGYTF
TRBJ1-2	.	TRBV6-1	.	TGTGCCAGCAACCCAGGGGACCACTATGGCTACACCTTC	CASNPGDHYGYTF
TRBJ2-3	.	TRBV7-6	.	TGTGCCAGCAGCTCCCCCTACACAGATACGCAGTATTTT	CASSSPYTDTQYF
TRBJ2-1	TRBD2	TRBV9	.	TGTGCCAGCAGCGTAGGGGGGAGGGCCGGCGATGAGCAGTTCTTC	CASSVGGRAGDEQFF
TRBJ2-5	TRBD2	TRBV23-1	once	TGCGCCAGCAGTCAATCCCCGAGGGCTAGCGGGGAGACCCAGTACTTC	CASSQSPRASGETQYF
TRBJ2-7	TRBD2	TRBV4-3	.	TGCGCCAGCAGCCAAGATCTCGGCGGCGGGGGGTACGAGCAGTACTTC	CASSQDLGGGGYEQYF
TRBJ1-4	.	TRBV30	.	TGTGCCTGGAGTGCCCACTCCGGGGGGGAAAATGAAAAACTGTTTTTT	CAWSAHSGGENEKLFF
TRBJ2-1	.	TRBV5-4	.	TGTGCCAGCACCCTCCGGGACTCCTACAATGAGCAGTTCTTC	CASTLRDSYNEQFF
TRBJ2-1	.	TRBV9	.	TGTGCCAGCAGCGTCCCTGGAGGCAGGGGTGATGAGCAGTTCTTC	CASSVPGGRGDEQFF
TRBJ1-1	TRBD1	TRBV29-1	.	TGCAGCGTTGCCCAGGGGGCTGTCACTGAAGCTTTCTTT	CSVAQGAVTEAFF
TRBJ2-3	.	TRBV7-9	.	TGTGCCAGCAGCGAACTAGCAGATACGCAGTATTTT	CASSELADTQYF
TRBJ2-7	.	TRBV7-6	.	TGTGCCAGCAGCTCGCGATCCTCCTACGAGCAGTACTTC	CASSSRSSYEQYF
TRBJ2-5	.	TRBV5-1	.	TGCGCCAGCAGCCCTCGTGAGGGGGGGGAGACCCAGTACTTC	CASSPREGGETQYF
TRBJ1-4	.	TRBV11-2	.	TGTGCCAGCAGCCGGGGGACTAATGAAAAACTGTTTTTT	CASSRGTNEKLFF
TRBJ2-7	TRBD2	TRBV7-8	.	TGTGCCAGCAGCTTGGGCACCGGGACTCGGAGGGGACTAGCTCAGCAGTACTTC	CASSLGTGTRRGLAQQYF
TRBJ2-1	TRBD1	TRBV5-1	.	TGCGCCAGCAGCTTGCGGACAGGTGGGAACAATGAGCAGTTCTTC	CASSLRTGGNNEQFF
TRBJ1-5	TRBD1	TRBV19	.	TGTGCCAGTAGTGGGATAGGACAGGGGGGCAATCAGCCCCAGCATTTT	CASSGIGQGGNQPQHF
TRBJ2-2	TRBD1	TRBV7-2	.	TGTGCCAGCAGCTTAGAGTCGACAGGGTCAGGGGAGCTGTTTTTT	CASSLESTGSGELFF
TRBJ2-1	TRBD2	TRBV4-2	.	TGTGCCAGCAGCCTGCGGACTAGCGGGGGCTACAATGAGCAGTTCTTC	CASSLRTSGGYNEQFF
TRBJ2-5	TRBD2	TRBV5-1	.	TGCGCCAGCAGCTTGTTTGTGGCGGGGGGCCCCCAAGAGACCCAGTACTTC	CASSLFVAGGPQETQYF
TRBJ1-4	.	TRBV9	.	TGTGCCAGCAGCGTCGATAGGACACATCCTTTTAATGAAAAACTGTTTTTT	CASSVDRTHPFNEKLFF
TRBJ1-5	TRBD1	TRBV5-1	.	TGCGCCAGCAATACCTGGACAGGGGATCAGCCCCAGCATTTT	CASNTWTGDQPQHF
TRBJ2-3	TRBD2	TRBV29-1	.	TGCAGCGTTCAGGGACTAGCGGCGACTAGCACAGATACGCAGTATTTT	CSVQGLAATSTDTQYF
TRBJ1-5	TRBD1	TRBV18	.	TGTGCCAGCTCACCTACCCGGGACAGGGGTCAGCCCCAGCATTTT	CASSPTRDRGQPQHF
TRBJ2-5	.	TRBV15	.	TGTGCCACCAGCAGTGACAGAAGAAGGACCCAGTACTTC	CATSSDRRRTQYF
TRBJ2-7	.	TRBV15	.	TGTGCCACCAGCAGAGATCAGGGGCTGGGCGAGCAGTACTTC	CATSRDQGLGEQYF
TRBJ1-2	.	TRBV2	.	TGTGCCAGCAGGATAGAATATGGCTACACCTTC	CASRIEYGYTF
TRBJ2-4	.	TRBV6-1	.	TGTGCCAGCAGGAAAACTCATAGGGAGGACATTCAGTACTTC	CASRKTHREDIQYF
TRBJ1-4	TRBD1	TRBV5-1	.	TGCGCCAGCAGCTTGAAGGGACAGTCAAATGAAAAACTGTTTTTT	CASSLKGQSNEKLFF
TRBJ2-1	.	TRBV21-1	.	TGTGCCAGCAGCCTAGGGGCAGGGGCCCAAGTCATGTACAATGAGCAGTTCTTC	CASSLGAGAQVMYNEQFF
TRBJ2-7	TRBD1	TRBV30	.	TGTGCCTGGAAGGTGCAGGGGGCCTACGAGCAGTACTTC	CAWKVQGAYEQYF
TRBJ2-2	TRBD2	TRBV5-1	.	TGCGCCAGCAGCTCGACGCCTAGCGGCAACACCGGGGAGCTGTTTTTT	CASSSTPSGNTGELFF